The clone carrying this TCR beta chain was found many times. Amplified TCR beta CDR3 regions came from RNA transcripts. First-round RT-PCR targeting the TCR CDR3 was performed with the HTBI primer set. TCRdb reprocessed the multiplex PCR reads with MiXCR, giving one entry per CDR3 protein. The profile shows about 350,000 distinct CDR3 sequences, roughly 13% of them singletons. The record originates from a study of T cells in Graves' hyperthyroidism and ophthalmopathy. V shed 3 bases and J 0 bases; nucleotides not matched to a gene: 3. This CDR3 comprises 17 residues. Germline-derived CDR1 and CDR2 are SNHLY and FYNNEI. No progression to ophthalmopathy during 18 months of follow-up defined stable disease. Patients between 18 and 65 years old had hyperthyroidism, newly diagnosed and lasting under 2 months.

This TCR came from a woman aged 25-40 years with Graves' hyperthyroidism. The rearrangement joins TRBV2 to TRBJ2-4; 12 bases map to TRBD1. What was sequenced was blood. The CDR3 DNA reads as TGTGCCAGCAGTGAGGGACAGGGGGCGCGAGCCAAAAACATTCAGTACTTC. It yields the protein CASSEGQGARAKNIQYF.